This TCR beta chain was documented in a study of cytotoxic CD8 clonotypes in ibrutinib-treated CLL. Study results and caveats: With treatment, public clonotypes, which were uncommon, either contracted or remained stable. A difference in sampling times existed between sustained-remission and progressing patients.

Assay used: immunoSEQ multiplex PCR; TCRdb lists only in-frame clones, some missing. The sample lists some 65,000 clones, approximately 57% seen once, with about 15% in the top ten. Remarks on this clone: What it binds is unknown.

Germline V gene data show CDR1 as SNHLY and CDR2 as FYNNEI. V was shortened by 8 bases and J by 4 bases, with 8 bases between the two germline ends. This CDR3 has 11 amino acids. The rearrangement uses TRBV2 and TRBJ2-5; D uncertain. Specimen: PBMCs, collected after 12 months of ibrutinib treatment. The receptor comes from a human donor with chronic lymphocytic leukemia. CDR3 amino acids: CASQYGETQYF. The CDR3 bases are TGTGCCAGCCAATACGGAGAGACCCAGTACTTC.